This T cell receptor beta chain stems from a study of cytomegalovirus exposure and HLA in healthy donors. V dropped 2 bases and J dropped 4 bases, with 6 bases sitting between them. CDR3 length: 12 amino acids. Germline CDR1 reads MNHEY; CDR2 reads SVGAGI. Study-wide results and limits: The classifier, whose performance was assessed in both the original and validation cohorts, reportedly diagnosed cytomegalovirus status with high specificity and sensitivity.

Donors were drawn from the approximately 130-subject validation cohort, separate from the 666-subject first cohort. TCRdb's table, derived via immunoSEQ multiplex PCR, lists solely in-frame clones and lacks some. The data show around 300,000 clones, around 87% seen once. Details on this clone: Its antigen is unknown. Other DNA variants within this sample encode the same CDR3.

This sequence joins TRBV6-5 and TRBJ2-7, with D unclear. The sample taken for sequencing was PBMCs. The clonotype originates from a woman aged 25-40 years in good health and CMV-seropositive. CDR3 sequence (DNA): TGTGCCAGCAGTTACGACGGGTACGAGCAGTACTTC. Amino acids: CASSYDGYEQYF.